This T cell receptor beta chain was retrieved from a study of OX40 agonist ivuxolimab in advanced cancers. Across the whole study: Patients in the trial were receiving intravenous ivuxolimab every 2 weeks, at doses of 0.01 to 10 mg/kg.

This clone was seen a few times. Clones were read by immunoSEQ multiplex PCR, and TCRdb kept only the in-frame ones, dropping some. The table includes around 40,000 clones, approximately 86% detected once. The material sequenced was CD4+ or CD8+ T cells sorted from blood, taken in a trial of the OX40 agonist ivuxolimab. The sequence derives from an adult with an advanced solid tumor such as melanoma, head and neck, liver or kidney cancer.

The DNA of the CDR3 is TGTGCCAGCACCCCCGGGACAACTAACTATGGCTACACCTTC. It translates to CASTPGTTNYGYTF. J is TRBJ1-2 and V is TRBV28; a possible D gene is TRBD1 (6 bases). The V end was cut by 7 bases, the J end by 0 bases, with 12 bases between. Germline V gives CDR1 MDHEN, CDR2 SYDVKM. This CDR3 spans 14 amino acids.